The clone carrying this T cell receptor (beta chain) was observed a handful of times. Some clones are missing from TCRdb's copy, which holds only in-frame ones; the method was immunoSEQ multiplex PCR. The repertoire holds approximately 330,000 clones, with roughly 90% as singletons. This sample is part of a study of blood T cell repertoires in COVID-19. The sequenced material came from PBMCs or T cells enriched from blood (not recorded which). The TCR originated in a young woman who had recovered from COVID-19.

The CDR3 here is CASSLIGGNSPLHF. Here the CDR3 DNA reads TGTGCCAGCAGCTTAATCGGCGGGAATTCACCCCTCCACTTT. The chain joins TRBV7-2 to TRBJ1-6; no firm D call. Germline loops: CDR1 SGHTA, CDR2 FQGNSA. V lost 2 bases and J 7 bases, leaving 9 bases between the germline ends. The CDR3 runs 14 residues.